This TCR beta chain came from a study of cytomegalovirus exposure and HLA in healthy donors. Overall study results and limits: Reportedly, a later analysis found an Asian-associated ancestry cluster had fewer N-insertions than the roughly 700-donor mean. The study labeled approximately 150 TCR beta chains cytomegalovirus-associated. Roughly uniform sequencing depth across donors was assumed, possibly incorrectly.

The PCR used 60 Vbeta and 13 Jbeta primers. Generated by immunoSEQ multiplex PCR, the TCRdb table keeps only in-frame clones and is missing some. In the table there are fewer than 150,000 clones, more than 70% of which are singletons. This CDR3 contains 16 residues. Germline trimming cut 0 bases from V and 2 bases from J; bases unmatched to any gene: 1. Germline values: CDR1 MRHNA, CDR2 SNTAGT. This clone showed up just a few times. The antigen is undetermined. The chain combines TRBV6-4 with TRBJ2-3; TRBD2 matches at 11 bases. The sequencing input was PBMCs. This TCR came from a woman aged 45-59 years in good health and CMV-seronegative. The CDR3 region is CASSDSSGGDTDTQYF. The CDR3 nucleotides are TGTGCCAGCAGTGACTCTAGCGGGGGGGACACAGATACGCAGTATTTT.